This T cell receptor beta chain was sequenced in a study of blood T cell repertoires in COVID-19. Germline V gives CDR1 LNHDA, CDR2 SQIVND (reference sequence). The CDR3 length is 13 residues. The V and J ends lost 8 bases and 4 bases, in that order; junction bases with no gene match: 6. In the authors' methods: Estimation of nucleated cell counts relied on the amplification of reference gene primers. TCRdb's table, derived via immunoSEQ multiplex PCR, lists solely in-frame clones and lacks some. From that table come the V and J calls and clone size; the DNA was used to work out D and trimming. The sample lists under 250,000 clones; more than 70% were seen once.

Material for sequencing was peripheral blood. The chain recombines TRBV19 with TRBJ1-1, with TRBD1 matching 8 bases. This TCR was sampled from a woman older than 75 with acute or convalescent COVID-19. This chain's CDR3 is CASQPQGATEAFF. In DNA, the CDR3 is TGTGCCAGTCAACCCCAGGGGGCCACTGAAGCTTTCTTT.